One and the same sample provided the 4 T cell receptor beta chains below, sequenced in a study of T cell clones after liver transplantation. Sequenced by immunoSEQ multiplex PCR; TCRdb stores in-frame clones only, minus some. The data contain roughly 80,000 clones, 80% to 85% of them singletons. The sample consisted of CD4+ T cells from blood, taken approximately 3.5 years after liver transplant. The receptors were gathered from a human patient who received a liver transplant. Certain T cells may be donor cells from the graft.

The CDR3 DNA is TGTGCCTGCGGGGGACAGAAAGAGACCCAGTACTTC. This sequence encodes CACGGQKETQYF. The V call is TRBV30, the J call TRBJ2-5; maybe TRBD1 (7 bases). V was shortened by 6 bases and J by 3 bases, with 11 bases between the two germline ends. The CDR3 has 12 residues. CDR1 GTSNPN and CDR2 SVGIG come from the germline V gene (reference sequence).

The rearrangement uses TRBV6-6 and TRBJ1-2, with a tentative D call TRBD1 (6 bases). Trimming removed 7 bases from V and 0 bases from J, with 12 bases in between. CDR1 is MNHNY and CDR2 is SVGAGI in the germline V gene (reference sequence). There are 14 residues in the CDR3. The CDR3: CASKKRDTNYGYTF. CDR3 nucleotide sequence: TGTGCCAGCAAGAAACGGGACACTAACTATGGCTACACCTTC.

The rearrangement links TRBV19 to TRBJ2-2; the match to TRBD1 covers 8 bases. Losses at the gene ends were 4 bases for V and 0 bases for J; bases not matched to a gene: 4. The CDR3 extends over 16 amino acids. Germline CDR1 reads LNHDA; CDR2 reads SQIVND (reference sequence). The CDR3 is CASSTSGGTNTGELFF. CDR3 DNA sequence: TGTGCCAGTAGTACCTCAGGGGGCACGAACACCGGGGAGCTGTTTTTT.

For this clone: The sample carries other DNA sequences with the same CDR3. The rearrangement joins TRBV5-1 to TRBJ2-1; TRBD1 might be the D (5 bases). The CDR3 is made up of 14 amino acids. CDR1 and CDR2 from the germline V gene are SGHRS and YFSETQ. Trimming took off 1 base at V and 3 bases at J, with 8 bases between the two ends. The CDR3 spells CASSLSQGYNEQFF. CDR3 bases: TGCGCCAGCAGCTTGTCGCAGGGCTACAATGAGCAGTTCTTC.